These 22 T cell receptor beta chains were sequenced from one sample in a study of blood T cells in healthy people across ages. Primers used in a second PCR of about 6 to 12 cycles were a sample-barcoded 5' primer and a J-beta primer mix. TCRdb recomputed calls from the 5' RACE reads with MiXCR, one row per CDR3 protein. This table has 950,000 to 1,200,000 distinct CDR3 sequences, roughly two fifths appearing once. What was sequenced was blood. The receptors shown here come from a man younger than 30 in good health.

A word on this clonotype: A read error may explain this, as a much larger clone is one base away. This chain joins TRBV28 and TRBJ1-2; maybe TRBD1 (5 bases). The CDR3 runs to 14 residues. With 5 bases removed from V and 6 bases from J, the gap between germline ends came to 16 bases. Germline lookup yields CDR1 MDHEN and CDR2 SYDVKM. DNA of the CDR3: TGTGCCAGCAGTCCCCAGGGACGCGGCCATGGCTACACCTTC. Protein product: CASSPQGRGHGYTF.

V gene TRBV7-2 combines with J gene TRBJ2-3, with D perhaps matching TRBD1 or TRBD2 (5 bases each). V was cut by 1 base and J by 4 bases, with 15 bases left in between. This CDR3 is 16 amino acids long. CDR1 SGHTA and CDR2 FQGNSA come from the germline V gene. The CDR3 is CASSLGFGDVADTQYF. Written as DNA, the CDR3 is TGTGCCAGCAGCTTAGGGTTCGGGGACGTGGCAGATACGCAGTATTTT.

This clonotype was counted only a few times. The J gene is TRBJ2-5, the V gene TRBV20-1; 7 nucleotides line up with TRBD2. The junction had 9 bases not matched to a gene; V was cut back by 6 bases and J by 5 bases. The CDR3 spans 13 residues. The germline V gene encodes CDR1 DFQATT and CDR2 SNEGSKA (reference sequence). Here the CDR3 reads CSAWDYPKETQYF. CDR3 DNA sequence: TGCAGTGCGTGGGACTACCCGAAGGAGACCCAGTACTTC.

A few counts support this clonotype. The chain is built from TRBV7-2 and TRBJ1-1; weak D call: TRBD1 (5 bases). Germline V gene sequence: CDR1 SGHTA, CDR2 FQGNSA. V was pared by 1 base and J by 3 bases, with 18 bases between. This CDR3 comprises 17 residues. The CDR3 here is CASSLVFGRLGDTEAFF. DNA of the CDR3: TGTGCCAGCAGCTTAGTATTCGGCAGGCTAGGGGACACTGAAGCTTTCTTT.

The DNA for the CDR3 is TGTGCCAGCAGTTTACTATTTGAGACTAGCGGGGAAAGGGCAGAGACCCAGTACTTC. This translates into CASSLLFETSGERAETQYF. This rearrangement joins TRBV27 to TRBJ2-5, with 11 bases aligning to TRBD2. V lost 2 bases, J lost 4 bases, and 15 bases stayed unmatched. This CDR3 region has 19 residues. CDR1 is MNHEY and CDR2 is SMNVEV in the germline V gene (reference sequence).

This clonotype appeared many times. The chain joins TRBV29-1 to TRBJ2-7, with D hard to call. This CDR3 has 11 amino acids. The germline V gene has CDR1 SQVTM and CDR2 ANQGSEA. Trimming left V 5 bases short and J 3 bases short, with 8 bases between. This chain's CDR3 is CSVQDLYEQYF. CDR3 nucleotide sequence: TGCAGCGTTCAGGACCTCTACGAGCAGTACTTC.

This clonotype was observed a handful of times. This chain uses TRBV5-4 with TRBJ1-1, with 9 nucleotides matching TRBD1. In germline, CDR1 is SGHNT, CDR2 YYREEE (reference sequence). The CDR3 is 14 residues long. Unmatched junction bases numbered 7, after V lost 4 bases and J lost 6 bases. The CDR3 DNA reads as TGTGCCAGCAGCCCAGGGACAGGGTCATCTGAAGCTTTCTTT. Protein sequence: CASSPGTGSSEAFF.

This clonotype was seen a few times. One junction end does not reproduce the germline sequence, and a read error may be involved. This chain joins TRBV29-1 and TRBJ2-3; 10 bases fit TRBD1. The germline gives CDR1 SQVTM, CDR2 ANQGSEA. CDR3 size: 14 residues. The CDR3 sequence: CSVIGGQGIDTQYF. The CDR3 region has the DNA TGTAGCGTCATTGGGGGACAGGGGATTGATACGCAGTATTTT.

This clonotype was recorded many times. The chain joins TRBV7-2 to TRBJ1-5; 7 bases map to TRBD1. Germline CDR1 reads SGHTA; CDR2 reads FQGNSA. V dropped 6 bases and J dropped 6; count of bases not matched to a gene: 2. The CDR3 spans 12 residues. The CDR3 loop reads CASSDRVQPQHF. Written as DNA, the CDR3 is TGTGCCAGCAGTGACAGGGTTCAGCCCCAGCATTTT.

V usage is TRBV6-5 and J usage is TRBJ2-1; maybe TRBD2 (6 bases). Trimming took 6 bases from V and 5 from J, leaving 20 bases between them. This CDR3 is built from 16 residues. Germline V gene lookup returns CDR1 MNHEY and CDR2 SVGAGI. CDR3 region: CASSPRDSRVNNEQFF. The CDR3 DNA reads TGTGCCAGCAGCCCCCGGGACTCTAGAGTCAACAATGAGCAGTTCTTC.

The V call is TRBV10-3, the J call TRBJ2-2, with D perhaps TRBD1 (6 bases). Looked up from germline, CDR1 is ENHRY and CDR2 is SYGVKD. With 6 bases removed from V and 5 bases from J, the gap between germline ends came to 22 bases. CDR3 length equals 17 residues. This CDR3 reads CAISPLLPQRGTGELFF. The CDR3 DNA sequence: TGTGCCATCAGCCCACTACTTCCCCAGAGGGGGACCGGGGAGCTGTTTTTT.

This sequence joins TRBV5-6 and TRBJ2-3, with D possibly being TRBD1 (6 bases). Trimming left V 4 bases short and J 8 bases short, with 23 bases between. This CDR3 has 16 residues. The germline V gene encodes CDR1 SGHDT and CDR2 YYEEEE. DNA of the CDR3: TGTGCCAGCAGCCAGGGGATCGGTGTCGCCACTGCTACGCAGTATTTT. Translated, it gives CASSQGIGVATATQYF.

This sequence joins TRBV3-1 and TRBJ2-3; 12 bases agree with TRBD2. This CDR3 comprises 14 residues. Germline trimming cut 10 bases from V and 6 bases from J; bases unmatched to any gene: 8. The V gene's germline CDR1 is LGHDT and CDR2 YNNKEL (reference sequence). The CDR3 protein is CATTSGGPGDTQYF. As DNA, the CDR3 is TGTGCCACGACTAGCGGGGGTCCTGGCGATACGCAGTATTTT.

The chain combines TRBV20-1 with TRBJ1-2; weak D call: TRBD1 (5 bases). The V end lost 0 bases, the J end lost 1 base, and 21 bases lay between the germline ends. This CDR3 has 18 residues. Germline assignment: CDR1 DFQATT and CDR2 SNEGSKA (reference sequence). The chain's CDR3 is CSARDPRTKGPRNYGYTF. In DNA, the CDR3 is TGCAGTGCTAGAGATCCTCGGACCAAGGGGCCTCGTAACTATGGCTACACCTTC.

This clonotype was seen more than once but under ten times. The chain links TRBV4-3 to TRBJ1-2; tentative D call: TRBD1 (5 bases). The CDR3 contains 12 residues. Between the trimmed V and J ends, which lost 3 bases and 8 bases, there was a span of 10 bases. The germline V gene encodes CDR1 LGHNA and CDR2 YSLEER. The chain's CDR3 is CASSQGDQGYTF. The DNA for the CDR3 is TGCGCCAGCAGCCAGGGGGATCAAGGCTACACCTTC.

This rearrangement joins TRBV7-9 to TRBJ1-3, with a weak D call TRBD1 (6 bases). Trimming removed 0 bases from V and 7 bases from J, with 10 bases in between. Germline V CDR1 and CDR2: SEHNR, FQNEAQ (reference sequence). The CDR3 is made up of 14 amino acids. CDR3 amino acids: CASSLAQGVNTIYF. In DNA form, the CDR3 reads TGTGCCAGCAGCTTAGCACAGGGCGTGAACACCATATATTTT.

V is TRBV28 and J is TRBJ1-1; the match to TRBD1 covers 8 bases. In germline, CDR1 is MDHEN, CDR2 SYDVKM. Trimming took 4 bases from V and 1 from J; bases not matched to a gene: 11. The length of the CDR3 is 17 residues. CDR3 DNA sequence: TGTGCCAGCAGTTCCAGACGGACAGGGACGCCGAACACTGAAGCTTTCTTT. This codes for CASSSRRTGTPNTEAFF. The complete variable domain, with remaining parts taken from reference TRBV28 and TRBJ1-1, reads DVKVTQSSRYLVKRTGEKVFLECVQDMDHENMFWYRQDPGLGLRLIYFSYDVKMKEKGDIPEGYSVSREKKERFSLILESASTNQTSMYLCASSSRRTGTPNTEAFFGQGTRLTVV.

V and J are TRBV6-1 and TRBJ1-4, with D perhaps TRBD1 (5 bases). This CDR3 contains 16 residues. V was trimmed by 2 bases and J by 6 bases, leaving 16 bases between them. The germline V gene encodes CDR1 MNHNS and CDR2 SASEGT. This chain's CDR3 is CASSEPRSREYEKLFF. Written as DNA, the CDR3 is TGTGCCAGCAGTGAACCCCGGAGCAGGGAATATGAAAAACTGTTTTTT.

The chain joins TRBV12-5 to TRBJ2-5; D is possibly TRBD2 (6 bases). The CDR3 loop spans 13 amino acids. The germline V gene encodes CDR1 LGHNT and CDR2 FRNRAP. Trimming left V 5 bases short and J 11 bases short, with 18 bases between. CDR3 loop: CASGRDLGNEQYF. The CDR3 DNA reads as TGTGCTAGTGGTCGGGACTTGGGGAATGAGCAGTACTTC.

The J gene is TRBJ2-3, the V gene TRBV10-3; D gene uncertain. The ends were cut back, 2 bases at V and 9 bases at J, with 9 bases in the middle. There are 12 residues in the CDR3. Germline CDR1 is ENHRY and CDR2 is SYGVKD. This CDR3 reads CAISEGPETQYF. In nucleotides, the CDR3 is TGTGCCATCAGTGAGGGACCCGAGACGCAGTATTTT.

The rearrangement links TRBV7-2 to TRBJ2-3; D not certain. Between the trimmed V and J ends, which lost 4 bases and 0 bases, there was a span of 8 bases. Germline V gene data show CDR1 as SGHTA and CDR2 as FQGNSA. The CDR3 totals 14 residues. CDR3 in DNA: TGTGCCAGCAGCTCAGATCGGAGCACAGATACGCAGTATTTT. This translates into CASSSDRSTDTQYF.

The rearrangement uses TRBV10-3 and TRBJ1-2; 7 bases are shared with TRBD1. The V gene's germline CDR1 is ENHRY and CDR2 SYGVKD. The trim removed 5 bases at V and 2 bases at J, leaving 2 bases unmatched. This CDR3 has 13 amino acids. The CDR3 DNA reads TGTGCCATCAGTAGGGGGCAGAACTATGGCTACACCTTC. It is translated as CAISRGQNYGYTF.